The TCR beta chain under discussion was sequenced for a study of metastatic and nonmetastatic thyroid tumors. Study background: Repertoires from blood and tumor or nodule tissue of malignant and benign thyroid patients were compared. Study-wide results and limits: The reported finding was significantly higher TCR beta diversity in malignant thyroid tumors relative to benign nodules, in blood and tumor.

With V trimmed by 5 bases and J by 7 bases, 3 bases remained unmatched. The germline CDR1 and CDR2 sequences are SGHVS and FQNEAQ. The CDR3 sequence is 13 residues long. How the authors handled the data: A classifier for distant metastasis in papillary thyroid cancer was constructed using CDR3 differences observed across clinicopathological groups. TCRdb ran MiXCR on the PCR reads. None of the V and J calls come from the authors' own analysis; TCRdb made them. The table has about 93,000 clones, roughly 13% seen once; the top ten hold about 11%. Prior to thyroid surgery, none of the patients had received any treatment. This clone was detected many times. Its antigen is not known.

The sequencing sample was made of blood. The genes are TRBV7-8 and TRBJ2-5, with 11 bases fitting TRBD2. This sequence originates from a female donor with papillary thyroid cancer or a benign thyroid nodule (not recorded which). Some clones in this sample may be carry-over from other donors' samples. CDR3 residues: CASSSGLAGTQYF. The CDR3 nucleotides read TGTGCCAGCAGCAGTGGACTAGCGGGGACCCAGTACTTC.